The rows below give T cell receptor beta chains drawn from one sample of a study of blood T cell repertoires in COVID-19. Produced via immunoSEQ multiplex PCR; TCRdb's table is partial and in-frame only. The sample contains approximately 170,000 clones, 70% to 90% of which appear only once. Sequenced sample: peripheral blood. The receptor set was obtained from a woman older than 75 with COVID-19, enrolled during active disease. Each CDR3 is given with its conserved first and last residue. The order of the fields is CDR3 length, D gene, V gene, CDR3 protein. A D gene is named only where the DNA matches it firmly.

>13|NA|TRBV2
CASSEALRTEAFF
>14|TRBD1|TRBV28
CASSQGQGRYGYTF
>13|NA|TRBV19
CASSPNVLTEAFF
>21|TRBD2|TRBV4-3
CASSQGLLSGGRMAGANVLTF
>12|NA|TRBV3-1/TRBV3-2
CASSHRGYGYTF
>15|TRBD2|TRBV6-5
CASSYSSGLTGELFF
>13|NA|TRBV12-3/TRBV12-4
CASRYAGYSPLHF
>15|NA|TRBV19
CASSIVGTDTGELFF
>14|NA|TRBV7-3
CASSPSPLINEQFF
>14|NA|TRBV6-2/TRBV6-3
CASSYWSAGNGYTF
>14|TRBD1|TRBV19
CASSRTGAEYGYTF
>13|NA|TRBV6-4
CASRESGLSGYTF
>15|TRBD2|TRBV19
CASSIRTSPDNEQFF
>14|TRBD1|TRBV9
CASSAVGQFTEAFF
>14|NA|TRBV6-1
CASSEPGMGTEAFF
>16|TRBD1|TRBV15
CATSRGGRTGTAGYTF
>14|TRBD1|TRBV29-1
CSVEQGTIAYGYTF
>14|NA|TRBV20-1
CSASGQGKGEKLFF
>13|NA|TRBV4-2
CASSQAGYGEQYF
>15|NA|TRBV7-8
CASNIGGIGANVLTF
>14|TRBD1|TRBV3-1/TRBV3-2
CASSKGQRNTEAFF
>15|TRBD2|TRBV19
CASSKTSGGSYEQYF
>14|NA|TRBV5-6
CASSSGTLNEKLFF
>14|TRBD2|TRBV3-1/TRBV3-2
CASSPSGSWDTQYF
>18|NA|TRBV10-2
CASSLSGTLRSYNSPLHF
>12|NA|TRBV11-3
CASDRYNQPQHF
>15|NA|TRBV14
CASSQQLGTNEKLFF
>15|TRBD2|TRBV7-2
CASSLVAGGTYEQYF
>17|TRBD2|TRBV7-8
CASSLERLAGVYNEQFF
>15|TRBD1|TRBV5-6
CASSWSDRAAWGYTF
>15|NA|TRBV10-3
CAISALGPSTDTQYF
>15|TRBD2|TRBV2
CASSERLAGVREQYF
>15|TRBD2|TRBV6-4
CASSEASGSYNEQFF
>14|TRBD1|TRBV7-2
CASSQGTGQRKLFF
>16|NA|TRBV28
CASSRHLSSMNTEAFF
>17|TRBD2|TRBV27
CASSFVTSGRSYNEQFF
>15|NA|TRBV6-5
CASSSGRQGNQPQHF